This T cell receptor (beta chain) was sequenced for a study of T cell responses to AZD1222 COVID-19 vaccine. For the study at large: Second doses that came at about 4 or about 12 weeks were put together.

Concerning this clone itself: Its specificity is unknown.

J was trimmed by 0 bases and V by 6 bases; bases with no gene match: 2. Germline lookup yields CDR1 MNHEY and CDR2 SVGEGT. The length of the CDR3 is 14 residues. Assay: immunoSEQ multiplex PCR; the TCRdb copy retains only in-frame clones and omits some. The repertoire has 80,000 to 100,000 clones, 85% to 90% of them found once; the top ten carry 6.5% to 8%. Broader study findings: The donors showed a predominance of white British ancestry and of females, with possible underestimation of clonal diversity.

The sample was peripheral blood, taken on day 0 of AZD1222 vaccination. The chain combines TRBV6-2 or TRBV6-3 with TRBJ1-5; 7 nucleotides agree with TRBD1. This sequence was found in an adult in good health. This CDR3 is CASSRTGSNQPQHF. CDR3 nucleotide sequence: TGTGCCAGCAGCCGGACAGGTAGCAATCAGCCCCAGCATTTT.